This T cell receptor beta chain comes out of a study of cytomegalovirus exposure and HLA in healthy donors. Whole-study results and caveats: Accurate prediction of most subjects' HLA-A and HLA-B alleles from TCR beta sequences was reported. TCR beta chain V- and J-gene trimming was linked, in a later analysis, to a missense variant in DCLRE1C.

A note on this clone: Its target is not known.

The junction had 12 bases not matched to a gene; V was cut back by 5 bases and J by 2 bases. Germline assignment: CDR1 MNHEY and CDR2 SMNVEV (reference sequence). The CDR3 is 16 amino acids. This PCR relied on a set of 60 Vbeta primers and 13 Jbeta primers. Measured with immunoSEQ multiplex PCR; TCRdb has only the in-frame clones, and not every one. This sample has hundreds of thousands of clones, with about 80% found just once. The chain is built from TRBV27 and TRBJ2-7; 7 nucleotides align to TRBD1. The specimen was PBMCs. The clonotype originates from a woman in her forties in good health and CMV-seronegative. The CDR3 region is CASSPLTGQLTYEQYF. CDR3 nucleotide sequence: TGTGCCAGCAGTCCTCTGACAGGGCAGTTAACCTACGAGCAGTACTTC.